This T cell receptor (beta chain) was captured by sequencing in a study of vaccination and CD4 T cells after COVID-19. Study at large: Two of the convalescents were Hispanic, and convalescents were six males and four females. Two mRNA vaccine doses were given, either BNT162b2 or mRNA-1273. Overlapping peptides covering the spike proteins of SARS-CoV-2, HCoV-NL63, HCoV-OC43 and HCoV-229E were added to stimulate cells.

This clonotype was seen more than once but under ten times. Its antigen remains unidentified. The treatment here: roughly 10-day PBMC culture with coronavirus spike peptide pools or control peptides (ViraFEST assay). From the unexposed donor, CD4+ T cells were collected ahead of the COVID-19 pandemic (2011-2018). ViraFEST sequenced TCRs after peptide-pool expansion of antigen-specific T cells. The CDR3 is made up of 17 amino acids. The trim removed 4 bases at V and 2 bases at J, leaving 11 bases unmatched. Oncomine TCR Beta short-read sequencing was applied to DNA from cultured CD4+ T cells. CD4+ T cells were cultured, and genomic DNA was extracted from them. TCRdb re-called the PCR reads through MiXCR, storing one row per CDR3 protein. The table has thousands of distinct CDR3 sequences, approximately 28% seen once.

The J gene is TRBJ1-5, the V gene TRBV12-3 or TRBV12-4, with 7 bases identical to TRBD1. The sequenced material came from CD4+ T cells from blood, cultured in vitro. The TCR comes from a human donor in good health. CDR3 in DNA: TGTGCCAGCAGTTGGGGTCGAGGGGGCGGTGGCAATCAGCCCCAGCATTTT. Translated, it gives CASSWGRGGGGNQPQHF.